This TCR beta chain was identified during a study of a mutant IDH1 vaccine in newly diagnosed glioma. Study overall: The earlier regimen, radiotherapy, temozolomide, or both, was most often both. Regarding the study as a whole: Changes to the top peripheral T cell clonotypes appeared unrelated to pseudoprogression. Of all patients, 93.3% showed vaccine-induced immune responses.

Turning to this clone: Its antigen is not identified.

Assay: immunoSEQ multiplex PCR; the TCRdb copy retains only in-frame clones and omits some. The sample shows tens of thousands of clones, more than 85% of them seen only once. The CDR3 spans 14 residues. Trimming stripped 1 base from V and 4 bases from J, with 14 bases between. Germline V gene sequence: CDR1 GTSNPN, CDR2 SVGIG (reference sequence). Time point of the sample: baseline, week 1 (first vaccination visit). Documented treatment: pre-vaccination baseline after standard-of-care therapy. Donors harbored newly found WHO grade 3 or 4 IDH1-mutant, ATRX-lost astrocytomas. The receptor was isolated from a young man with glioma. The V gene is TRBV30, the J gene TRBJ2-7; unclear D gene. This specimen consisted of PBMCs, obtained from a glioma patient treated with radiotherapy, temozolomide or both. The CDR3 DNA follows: TGTGCCTGGAGTGGGGCGGCCCCCCGGTACGAGCAGTACTTC. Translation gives CAWSGAAPRYEQYF.